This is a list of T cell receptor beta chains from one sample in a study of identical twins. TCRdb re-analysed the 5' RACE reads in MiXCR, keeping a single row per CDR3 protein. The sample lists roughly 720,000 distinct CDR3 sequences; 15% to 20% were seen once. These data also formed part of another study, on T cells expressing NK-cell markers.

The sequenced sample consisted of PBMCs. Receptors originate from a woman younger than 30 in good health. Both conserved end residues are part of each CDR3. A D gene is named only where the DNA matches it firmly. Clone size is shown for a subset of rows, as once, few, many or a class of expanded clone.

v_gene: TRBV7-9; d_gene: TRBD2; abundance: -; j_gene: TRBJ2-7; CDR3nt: TGTGCCAGCAGCTCCTCGACTAGCGGGAGGCTGTACGAGCAGTACTTC; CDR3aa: CASSSSTSGRLYEQYF
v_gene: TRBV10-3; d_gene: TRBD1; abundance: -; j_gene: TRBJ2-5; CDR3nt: TGTGCCATCAGTGGAGGGACAGTCCAAGAGACCCAGTACTTC; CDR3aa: CAISGGTVQETQYF
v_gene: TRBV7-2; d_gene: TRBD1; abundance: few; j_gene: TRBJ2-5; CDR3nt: TGTGCCAGTAGCAGGGCCAGGGGGTTAGAGACCCAGTACTTC; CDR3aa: CASSRARGLETQYF
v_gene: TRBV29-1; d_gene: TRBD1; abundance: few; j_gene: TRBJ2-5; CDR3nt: TGCAGCGTTCGAAAACAGGGGGGTTACCAAGAGACCCAGTACTTC; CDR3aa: CSVRKQGGYQETQYF
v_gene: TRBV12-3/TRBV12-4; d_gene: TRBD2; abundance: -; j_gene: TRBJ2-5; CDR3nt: TGTGCCAGCAGTCCCCGGGTAGCGGGGGGCCAAGAGACCCAGTACTTC; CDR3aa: CASSPRVAGGQETQYF
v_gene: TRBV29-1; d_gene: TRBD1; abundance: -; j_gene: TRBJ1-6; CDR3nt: TGCAGCGTGAAAGAGCCCCAGGGGGATTCACCCCTCCACTTT; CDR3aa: CSVKEPQGDSPLHF
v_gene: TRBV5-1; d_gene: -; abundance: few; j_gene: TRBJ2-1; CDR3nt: TGCGCCAGCAGCTTTTTGGGGGTTGAGCAGTTCTTC; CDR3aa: CASSFLGVEQFF
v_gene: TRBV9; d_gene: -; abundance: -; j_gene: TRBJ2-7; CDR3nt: TGTGCCAGCAGCGGGGGAGGCCTCACCCCCTACGAGCAGTACTTC; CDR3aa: CASSGGGLTPYEQYF
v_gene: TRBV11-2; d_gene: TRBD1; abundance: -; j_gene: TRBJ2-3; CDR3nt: TGTGCCAGCAATTCAAGGGACAGGGAAGATATCGGGCAGTATTTT; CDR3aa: CASNSRDREDIGQYF
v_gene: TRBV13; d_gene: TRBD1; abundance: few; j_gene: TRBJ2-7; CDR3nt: TGTGCCAGCAGATATGGGACAGGCCCCGAGCAGTACTTC; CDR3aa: CASRYGTGPEQYF